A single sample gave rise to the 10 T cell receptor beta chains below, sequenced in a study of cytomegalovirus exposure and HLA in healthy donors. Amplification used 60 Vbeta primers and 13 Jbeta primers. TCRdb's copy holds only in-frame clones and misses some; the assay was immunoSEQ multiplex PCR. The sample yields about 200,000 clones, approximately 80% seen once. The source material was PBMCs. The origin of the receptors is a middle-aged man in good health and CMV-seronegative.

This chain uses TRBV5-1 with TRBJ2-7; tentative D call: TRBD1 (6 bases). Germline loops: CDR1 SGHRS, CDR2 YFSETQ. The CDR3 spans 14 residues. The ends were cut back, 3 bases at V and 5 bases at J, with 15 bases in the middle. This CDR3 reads CASSSQGTADEQYF. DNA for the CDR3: TGCGCCAGCAGCTCACAGGGTACCGCAGACGAGCAGTACTTC.

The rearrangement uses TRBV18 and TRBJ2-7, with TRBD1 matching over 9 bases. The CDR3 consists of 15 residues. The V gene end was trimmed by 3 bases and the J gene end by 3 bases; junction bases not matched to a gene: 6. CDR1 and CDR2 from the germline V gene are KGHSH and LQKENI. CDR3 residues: CASSPRQGDSYEQYF. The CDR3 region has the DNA TGTGCCAGCTCACCTCGACAGGGGGACAGCTACGAGCAGTACTTC.

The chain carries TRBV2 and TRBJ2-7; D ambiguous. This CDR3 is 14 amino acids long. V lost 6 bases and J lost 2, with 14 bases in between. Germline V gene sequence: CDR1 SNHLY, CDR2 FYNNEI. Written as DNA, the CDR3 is TGTGCCAGCAGGAGGAGTGGTCTAACCTACGAGCAGTACTTC. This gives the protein CASRRSGLTYEQYF.

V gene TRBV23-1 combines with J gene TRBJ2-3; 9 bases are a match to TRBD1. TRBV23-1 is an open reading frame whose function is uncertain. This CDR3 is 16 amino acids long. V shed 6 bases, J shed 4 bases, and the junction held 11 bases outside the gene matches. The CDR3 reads CASSPTHRGPADTQYF. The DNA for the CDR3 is TGCGCCAGCAGCCCGACTCACAGGGGGCCGGCAGATACGCAGTATTTT.

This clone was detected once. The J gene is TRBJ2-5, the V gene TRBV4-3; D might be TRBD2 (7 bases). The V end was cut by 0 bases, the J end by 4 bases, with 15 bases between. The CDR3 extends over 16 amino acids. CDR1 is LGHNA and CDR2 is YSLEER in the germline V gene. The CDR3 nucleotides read TGCGCCAGCAGCCAAGACGGTCACGGGGGGCGAGAGACCCAGTACTTC. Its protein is CASSQDGHGGRETQYF.

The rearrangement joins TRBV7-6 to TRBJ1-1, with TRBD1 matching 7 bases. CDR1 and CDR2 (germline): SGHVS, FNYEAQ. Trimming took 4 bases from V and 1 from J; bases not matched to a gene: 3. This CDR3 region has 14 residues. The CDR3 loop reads CASSSGQTNTEAFF. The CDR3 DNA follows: TGTGCCAGCAGCTCGGGACAGACGAACACTGAAGCTTTCTTT.

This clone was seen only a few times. The CDR3 DNA sequence: TGTGCCAGCAGCTTGCAGGGCGGCGGCAATCAGCCCCAGCATTTT. Protein: CASSLQGGGNQPQHF. The chain is built from TRBV5-4 and TRBJ1-5, with TRBD1 as a possible D gene (5 bases). The germline CDR1 and CDR2 sequences are SGHNT and YYREEE (reference sequence). The CDR3 has 15 amino acids. Trimming stripped 1 base from V and 2 bases from J, with 10 bases between.

CDR3 nucleotides: TGTGCCAGCAGCTTGACACCGTTTGAGCAGTACTTC. Translating it yields CASSLTPFEQYF. V gene TRBV7-2 combines with J gene TRBJ2-5; D gene unclear. The CDR3 has 12 residues. Trimming shortened V by 3 bases and J by 11 bases, and 13 bases separated the two germline ends. Germline values: CDR1 SGHTA, CDR2 FQGNSA. Full variable domain (remainder filled in from reference TRBV7-2 and TRBJ2-5): GAGVSQSPSNKVTEKGKDVELRCDPISGHTALYWYRQSLGQGLEFLIYFQGNSAPDKSGLPSDRFSAERTGGSVSTLTIQRTQQEDSAVYLCASSLTPFEQYFGPGTRLLVL.

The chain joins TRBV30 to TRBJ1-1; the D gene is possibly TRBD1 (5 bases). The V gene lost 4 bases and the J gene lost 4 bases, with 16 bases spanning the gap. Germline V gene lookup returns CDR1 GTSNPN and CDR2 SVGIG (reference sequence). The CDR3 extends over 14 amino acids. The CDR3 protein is CAWNVGGMGTEAFF. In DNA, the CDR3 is TGTGCCTGGAACGTCGGGGGTATGGGCACTGAAGCTTTCTTT.

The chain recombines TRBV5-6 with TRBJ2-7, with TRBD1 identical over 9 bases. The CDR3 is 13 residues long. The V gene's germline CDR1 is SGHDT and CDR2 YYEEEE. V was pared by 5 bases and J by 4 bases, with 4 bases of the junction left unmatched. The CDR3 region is CASRGQGEYEQYF. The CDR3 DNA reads TGTGCCAGCAGGGGACAGGGTGAATACGAGCAGTACTTC.